This TCR beta chain was captured in a study of molecular identifiers for immune sequencing clone quantification. This clonotype showed up just a few times. TCRdb ran MiXCR on the PCR reads and lists one entry per CDR3 protein. The table has nearly 8,500 distinct CDR3 sequences, approximately 31% seen once; the top ten hold 5.3%. This CDR3 is built from 11 residues. Germline V CDR1 and CDR2: SQVTM, ANQGSEA. V gave up 5 bases and J gave up 2 bases, with 6 bases separating them. This chain uses TRBV29-1 with TRBJ2-5; D is ambiguous. The sequenced sample was naive CD8+ T cells from blood, with Jurkat cell RNA spiked in. Subset here: FACS-sorted CD8+CD4-CCR7+CD45RA+ naive T cells. The TCR comes from a human donor in good health. Some libraries in this study had Jurkat cell RNA spiked in. In nucleotides, the CDR3 is TGCAGCGTTTATTTTCAAGAGACCCAGTACTTC. It translates to CSVYFQETQYF.